One sample yielded the 5 T cell receptor beta chains listed below, sequenced in a study of molecular identifiers for immune sequencing clone quantification. TCRdb recomputed calls from the PCR reads with MiXCR, one row per CDR3 protein. The sample lists approximately 550,000 distinct CDR3 sequences, around 25% seen once, with around 0.76% in the top ten. The sequencing input was naive CD8+ T cells from blood, with Jurkat cell RNA spiked in. Subset denoted: FACS-sorted CD8+CD4-CCR7+CD45RA+ naive T cells. Source of these receptors: a human donor in good health. Some libraries in this study had Jurkat cell RNA spiked in.

CDR3 DNA: TGCAGTGCTAGTGAGGGGCCTTACACTGAAGCTTTCTTT. The encoded protein is CSASEGPYTEAFF. The gene calls are TRBV20-1 and TRBJ1-1; weak D call: TRBD1 (5 bases). The CDR3 consists of 13 residues. CDR1 DFQATT and CDR2 SNEGSKA come from the germline V gene (reference sequence). Trimming took 3 bases from V and 3 from J, leaving 11 bases between them.

This clonotype has more than one count but fewer than ten. CDR3 loop: CASSQEIGALYNEQFF. CDR3 in DNA: TGCGCCAGCAGCCAAGAAATCGGGGCCCTCTACAATGAGCAGTTCTTC. This chain joins TRBV4-1 and TRBJ2-1; either TRBD1 or TRBD2 may fit D (5 bases each). Germline V gene lookup returns CDR1 MGHRA and CDR2 YSYEKL. The CDR3 loop spans 16 amino acids. V dropped 0 bases and J dropped 3 bases, with 12 bases sitting between them.

This clonotype was detected ten times or more. The rearrangement joins TRBV29-1 to TRBJ1-1; D is unclear. Germline CDR1 is SQVTM and CDR2 is ANQGSEA. The CDR3 consists of 12 residues. V lost 3 bases, J lost 4 bases, and 9 bases lay in between. This CDR3 reads CSVEGGFTEAFF. CDR3 nucleotide sequence: TGCAGCGTTGAGGGCGGCTTCACTGAAGCTTTCTTT.

This clonotype was counted ten times or more. The chain couples TRBV24-1 to TRBJ2-2, with D unclear. CDR1 is KGHDR and CDR2 is SFDVKD in the germline V gene. The V end lost 4 bases, the J end lost 6 bases, and 8 bases lay between the germline ends. The CDR3 loop spans 13 amino acids. The CDR3 coding sequence is TGTGCCACCAGTGACTTGGTGGCCGGGGAGCTGTTTTTT. Translated, it gives CATSDLVAGELFF.

Concerning this clonotype: The CDR3 ends on some other residue instead of the conserved phenylalanine or tryptophan, so this is likely a read error. V gene TRBV30 combines with J gene TRBJ1-1; no reliable D call. The length of the CDR3 is 15 residues. Per germline, CDR1 GTSNPN and CDR2 SVGIG (reference sequence). V dropped 0 bases and J dropped 3 bases, with 14 bases sitting between them. CDR3 sequence (DNA): TGTGCCTGGAGTGTTCTGGGCTCCCGGGACACTGAAGCTTTCTCT. Translated: CAWSVLGSRDTEAFS.